These 24 T cell receptor beta chains were sequenced from one sample in a study of blood T cell repertoires in COVID-19. Data came from immunoSEQ multiplex PCR; TCRdb stores just in-frame clones and leaves some out. The sample gives some 20,000 clones, just over 85% of which show up once; approximately 12% is in the top ten. Sequencing used peripheral blood. The source is an elderly woman with active or convalescent COVID-19.

This chain links TRBV7-2 with TRBJ2-3; the D is unclear. Trimming removed 1 base from V and 5 bases from J, with 7 bases in between. The CDR3 is made up of 13 amino acids. Germline loops: CDR1 SGHTA, CDR2 FQGNSA. DNA for the CDR3: TGTGCCAGCAGCTTAGGGTCGGGAGATACGCAGTATTTT. Encoded protein: CASSLGSGDTQYF.

V gene TRBV6-5 combines with J gene TRBJ2-7; a weak D match, TRBD2 (6 bases). V lost 2 bases, J lost 0 bases, and 14 bases lay in between. The CDR3 totals 16 residues. From germline, CDR1 is MNHEY and CDR2 SVGAGI. The CDR3: CASSYPRDGSSYEQYF. In DNA form, the CDR3 reads TGTGCCAGCAGTTACCCAAGGGACGGGAGCTCCTACGAGCAGTACTTC.

The CDR3, as DNA: TGTGCCAGCAGCCCTAGCGGGGGGCCCGGGGAGCTGTTTTTT. Translation gives CASSPSGGPGELFF. This chain links TRBV6-4 with TRBJ2-2; 11 bases fit TRBD2. The V segment lost 6 bases and the J segment 6 bases; nucleotides outside the gene matches: 3. This CDR3 spans 14 amino acids. Germline-derived CDR1 and CDR2 are MRHNA and SNTAGT.

This sequence joins TRBV5-1 and TRBJ2-7, with D possibly TRBD2 on 6 matching bases. The CDR3 covers 15 residues. V lost 0 bases to trimming and J lost 3 bases, with 13 bases between them. Germline V gene lookup returns CDR1 SGHRS and CDR2 YFSETQ. The CDR3 loop is CASSLGGTMNYEQYF. DNA for the CDR3: TGCGCCAGCAGCTTGGGCGGGACCATGAACTACGAGCAGTACTTC.

The chain joins TRBV11-2 to TRBJ2-1, with TRBD2 matching over 8 bases. From germline, CDR1 is SGHAT and CDR2 FQNNGV. This CDR3 contains 18 residues. The J segment lost 4 bases and the V segment lost 0 bases, leaving 11 bases of the junction unmatched. CDR3 bases: TGTGCCAGCAGCTTAGATAACGGGAGGGCGATGTTTTACAATGAGCAGTTCTTC. This codes for CASSLDNGRAMFYNEQFF. The full variable domain, in which reference TRBV11-2 and TRBJ2-1 provide the parts outside the CDR3, is EAGVAQSPRYKIIEKRQSVAFWCNPISGHATLYWYQQILGQGPKLLIQFQNNGVVDDSQLPKDRFSAERLKGVDSTLKIQPAKLEDSAVYLCASSLDNGRAMFYNEQFFGPGTRLTVL.

The V gene is TRBV18, the J gene TRBJ2-3; D may be TRBD1 (6 bases). Trimming cost V 5 bases and J 2 bases, with 17 bases left between them. There are 16 residues in the CDR3. Germline-derived CDR1 and CDR2 are KGHSH and LQKENI. The CDR3 coding sequence is TGTGCCAGCTCATTTATTGACAGGTCCCACACAGATACGCAGTATTTT. It specifies CASSFIDRSHTDTQYF. Full variable domain (outside the CDR3, taken from reference TRBV18 and TRBJ2-3): NAGVMQNPRHLVRRRGQEARLRCSPMKGHSHVYWYRQLPEEGLKFMVYLQKENIIDESGMPKERFSAEFPKEGPSILRIQQVVRGDSAAYFCASSFIDRSHTDTQYFGPGTRLTVL.

This rearrangement joins TRBV11-3 to TRBJ2-3; 8 nucleotides agree with TRBD2. Unmatched junction bases numbered 4, after V lost 3 bases and J lost 2 bases. The CDR3 sequence is 15 residues long. Germline V gives CDR1 SGHNT, CDR2 YENEEA. CDR3: CASSFAGGITDTQYF. CDR3 DNA sequence: TGTGCCAGCAGCTTCGCGGGGGGAATCACAGATACGCAGTATTTT.

The V and J genes are TRBV13 and TRBJ2-7; TRBD2 matches at 13 bases. The V gene's germline CDR1 is PRHDT and CDR2 FYEKMQ (reference sequence). This CDR3 region has 16 residues. Unmatched junction bases numbered 8, after V lost 5 bases and J lost 4 bases. The CDR3 loop reads CASSRRTSGSLYEQYF. CDR3 DNA sequence: TGTGCCAGCAGCAGAAGGACTAGCGGGAGCCTTTACGAGCAGTACTTC.

The chain uses TRBV18 and TRBJ1-1, with D possibly matching TRBD1 (6 bases). The CDR3 runs to 15 residues. Germline CDR1 and CDR2: KGHSH and LQKENI. V was trimmed by 0 bases and J by 0 bases, leaving 8 bases between them. DNA of the CDR3: TGTGCCAGCTCACCACCAGGGACACTGAACACTGAAGCTTTCTTT. Protein: CASSPPGTLNTEAFF.

This chain connects TRBV20-1 to TRBJ1-2; D remains ambiguous. The V end lost 5 bases, the J end lost 8 bases, and 9 bases lay between the germline ends. Germline CDR1 DFQATT, CDR2 SNEGSKA (reference sequence). The length of the CDR3 is 10 residues. The CDR3 DNA is TGCAGTGCTGAGGGAAGAGGCTACACCTTC. Its protein product is CSAEGRGYTF.

The rearrangement uses TRBV4-3 and TRBJ2-5, with a weak D call TRBD2 (7 bases). The V gene lost 3 bases and the J gene lost 4 bases, with 15 bases spanning the gap. The CDR3 spans 15 residues. Per germline, CDR1 LGHNA and CDR2 YSLEER. As DNA, the CDR3 is TGCGCCAGCAGCCAGGGGTGGGGGGGCCGAGAGACCCAGTACTTC. It specifies CASSQGWGGRETQYF.

This chain uses TRBV3-1 (or the pseudogene TRBV3-2) with TRBJ1-4, with D perhaps matching TRBD1 (6 bases). The germline V and J ends were trimmed by 3 bases and 13 bases, with 15 bases remaining between them. Germline CDR1 LGHDT, CDR2 YNNKEL (reference sequence). The CDR3 length is 13 residues. The CDR3 DNA is TGTGCCAGCAGCCAGGGACACGGCGATTCACTGTTTTTT. The encoded protein is CASSQGHGDSLFF.

The chain recombines TRBV28 with TRBJ1-1; D remains ambiguous. Germline-derived CDR1 and CDR2 are MDHEN and SYDVKM. The V end was cut by 5 bases, the J end by 8 bases, with 12 bases between. The CDR3 spans 12 residues. The CDR3 region is CASSVTVREAFF. DNA of the CDR3: TGTGCCAGCAGTGTAACAGTACGGGAAGCTTTCTTT.

The chain couples TRBV9 to TRBJ1-4; perhaps TRBD1 as D (5 bases). The V gene's germline CDR1 is SGDLS and CDR2 YYNGEE. Trimming pared 0 bases from V and 7 bases from J, leaving 13 bases between. This CDR3 has 15 amino acids. The DNA for the CDR3 is TGTGCCAGCAGCGTAGTGGCAGGGTGGGGTGAAAAACTGTTTTTT. Translating gives CASSVVAGWGEKLFF.

The CDR3 loop is CASSLYVGVRQCEQYF. The CDR3 DNA follows: TGCGCCAGCAGCTTGTATGTCGGGGTCCGGCAATGCGAGCAGTACTTC. The rearrangement uses TRBV5-1 and TRBJ2-7; possibly TRBD2 for D (5 bases). Germline V gives CDR1 SGHRS, CDR2 YFSETQ. V was clipped by 1 base and J by 6 bases, with 20 bases between them. CDR3 size: 16 residues.

V gene TRBV29-1 combines with J gene TRBJ1-2; 7 bases align to TRBD1. In germline, CDR1 is SQVTM, CDR2 ANQGSEA. The CDR3 extends over 14 amino acids. J lost 4 bases, V lost 6 bases, and 11 bases had no gene match. CDR3 sequence (DNA): TGCAGCGTCGTCCGGGACAGAGGCTCCTATGGCTACACCTTC. This sequence encodes CSVVRDRGSYGYTF.

The chain has TRBV7-6 and TRBJ2-3; no clear D gene. Trimming shortened V by 2 bases and J by 0 bases, and 9 bases separated the two germline ends. Per the germline V gene, CDR1 is SGHVS and CDR2 is FNYEAQ. The CDR3 contains 15 residues. CDR3 amino acids: CASSLFQVSTDTQYF. The CDR3, as DNA: TGTGCCAGCAGCTTATTCCAGGTTAGCACAGATACGCAGTATTTT.

The V call is TRBV10-3, the J call TRBJ2-3; no clear D gene. The V gene's germline CDR1 is ENHRY and CDR2 SYGVKD. The CDR3 runs to 14 residues. Deletions cut 0 bases from V and 5 bases from J, with 9 bases between. The CDR3: CAISESQSGDTQYF. The CDR3 bases are TGTGCCATCAGTGAGTCACAGTCCGGAGATACGCAGTATTTT.

The rearrangement links TRBV12-3 or TRBV12-4 to TRBJ2-5; weak D call: TRBD2 (6 bases). The V end was cut by 6 bases, the J end by 5 bases, with 13 bases between. The CDR3 covers 13 residues. DNA for the CDR3: TGTGCCAGCAGGATGGGACTTACGGAGACCCAGTACTTC. Its translation is CASRMGLTETQYF.

The chain recombines TRBV5-1 with TRBJ1-2, with D hard to call. The CDR3 extends over 14 amino acids. The germline V and J ends were trimmed by 0 bases and 0 bases, with 6 bases remaining between them. Germline V gives CDR1 SGHRS, CDR2 YFSETQ. CDR3 amino acids: CASSLESSNYGYTF. CDR3 coding DNA: TGCGCCAGCAGCTTGGAATCATCTAACTATGGCTACACCTTC.

This clone was detected once. This chain connects TRBV19 to TRBJ1-1; maybe TRBD1 (5 bases). CDR3 length: 14 residues. Germline V lookup: CDR1 LNHDA, CDR2 SQIVND (reference sequence). V lost 8 bases and J lost 0, with 13 bases in between. The CDR3 bases are TGTGCCAGTGGCACAGGAAATCTGAACACTGAAGCTTTCTTT. This gives the protein CASGTGNLNTEAFF.

This rearrangement joins TRBV7-9 to TRBJ2-3; maybe TRBD1 (6 bases). CDR1 SEHNR and CDR2 FQNEAQ come from the germline V gene (reference sequence). V shed 4 bases and J shed 4 bases, with 12 bases lying between them. The CDR3 is 14 amino acids. The CDR3 protein is CASSSQGRADTQYF. The DNA of the CDR3 is TGTGCCAGCAGCTCTCAGGGGCGCGCAGATACGCAGTATTTT. Together with reference TRBV7-9 and TRBJ2-3, the CDR3 gives the full variable domain: DTGVSQNPRHKITKRGQNVTFRCDPISEHNRLYWYRQTLGQGPEFLTYFQNEAQLEKSRLLSDRFSAERPKGSFSTLEIQRTEQGDSAMYLCASSSQGRADTQYFGPGTRLTVL.

This sequence joins TRBV10-3 and TRBJ1-2; D gene ambiguous. Trimming took off 5 bases at V and 0 bases at J, with 13 bases between the two ends. Per germline, CDR1 ENHRY and CDR2 SYGVKD. The CDR3 is made up of 15 amino acids. The CDR3: CAISFRTATNYGYTF. The CDR3 DNA reads as TGTGCCATCAGTTTCCGTACTGCGACTAACTATGGCTACACCTTC.

This clone has just a few counts. This chain uses TRBV7-3 with TRBJ2-1; 13 bases match TRBD2. Trimming took 8 bases from V and 9 from J; bases not matched to a gene: 10. There are 15 residues in the CDR3. Germline V gene lookup returns CDR1 SGHTA and CDR2 FQGTGA. Written as DNA, the CDR3 is TGTGCCAGCGGATTACTAGCGGGAGGGCCGGGTGAGCAGTTCTTC. Translation: CASGLLAGGPGEQFF.